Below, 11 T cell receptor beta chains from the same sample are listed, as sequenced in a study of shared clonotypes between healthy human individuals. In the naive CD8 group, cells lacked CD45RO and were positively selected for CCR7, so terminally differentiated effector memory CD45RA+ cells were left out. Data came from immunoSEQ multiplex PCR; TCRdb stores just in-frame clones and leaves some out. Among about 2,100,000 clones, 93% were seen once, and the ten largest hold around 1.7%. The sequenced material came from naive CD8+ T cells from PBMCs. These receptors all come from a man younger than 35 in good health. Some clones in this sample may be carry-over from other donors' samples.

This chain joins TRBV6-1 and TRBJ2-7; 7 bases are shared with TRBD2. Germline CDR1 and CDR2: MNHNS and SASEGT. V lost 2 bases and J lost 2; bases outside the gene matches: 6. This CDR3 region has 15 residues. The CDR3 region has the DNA TGTGCCAGCAGTGAAAGGCCCCTAGCGGCCTACGAGCAGTACTTC. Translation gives CASSERPLAAYEQYF.

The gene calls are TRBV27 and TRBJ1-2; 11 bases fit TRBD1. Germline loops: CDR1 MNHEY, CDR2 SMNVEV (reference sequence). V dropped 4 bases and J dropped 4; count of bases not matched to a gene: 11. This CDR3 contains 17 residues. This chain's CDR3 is CASSSRTGGALTYGYTF. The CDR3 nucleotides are TGTGCCAGCAGTTCCCGGACAGGGGGCGCTCTCACCTATGGCTACACCTTC.

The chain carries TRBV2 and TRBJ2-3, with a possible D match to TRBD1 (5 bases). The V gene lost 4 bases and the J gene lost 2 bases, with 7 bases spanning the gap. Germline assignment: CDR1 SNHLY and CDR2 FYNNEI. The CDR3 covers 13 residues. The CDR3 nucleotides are TGTGCCAGCAGTGCGACAGACACAGATACGCAGTATTTT. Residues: CASSATDTDTQYF.

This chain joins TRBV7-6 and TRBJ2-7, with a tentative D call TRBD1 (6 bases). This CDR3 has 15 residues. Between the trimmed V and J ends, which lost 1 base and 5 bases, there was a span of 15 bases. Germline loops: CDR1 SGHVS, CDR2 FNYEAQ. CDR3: CASSLGSGQRHEQYF. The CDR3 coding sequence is TGTGCCAGCAGCTTAGGGTCCGGACAGAGACACGAGCAGTACTTC.

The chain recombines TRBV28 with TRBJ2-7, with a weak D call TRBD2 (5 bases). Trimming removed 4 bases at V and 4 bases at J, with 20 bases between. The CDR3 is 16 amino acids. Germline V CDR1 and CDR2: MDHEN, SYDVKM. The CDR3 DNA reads TGTGCCAGCAGTTCCTGGAGAACGGAGGTGGTATACGAGCAGTACTTC. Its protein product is CASSSWRTEVVYEQYF.

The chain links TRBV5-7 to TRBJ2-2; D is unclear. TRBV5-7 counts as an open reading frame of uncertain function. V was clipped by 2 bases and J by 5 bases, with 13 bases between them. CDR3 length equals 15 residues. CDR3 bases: TGTGCCAGCAGCTTTGAAAGGGTAGGGACCGGGGAGCTGTTTTTT. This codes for CASSFERVGTGELFF.

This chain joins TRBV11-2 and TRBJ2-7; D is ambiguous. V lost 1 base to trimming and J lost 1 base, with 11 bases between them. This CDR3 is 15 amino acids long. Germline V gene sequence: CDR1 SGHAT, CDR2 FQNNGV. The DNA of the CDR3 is TGTGCCAGCAGCTTAGGTGGTAGCCGGTCCTACGAGCAGTACTTC. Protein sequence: CASSLGGSRSYEQYF.

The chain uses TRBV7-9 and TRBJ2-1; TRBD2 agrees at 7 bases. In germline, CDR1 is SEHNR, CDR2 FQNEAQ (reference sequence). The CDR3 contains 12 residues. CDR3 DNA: TGTGCGGGCGGGAGCAGCCACAATGAGCAGTTCTTC. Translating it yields CAGGSSHNEQFF.

The CDR3 region is CASSVEWGLGDTQYF. DNA for the CDR3: TGTGCCAGCAGCGTAGAATGGGGGTTGGGAGATACGCAGTATTTT. The V gene is TRBV9, the J gene TRBJ2-3; the D call may be TRBD1 or TRBD2 (5 bases each). Germline CDR1 and CDR2: SGDLS and YYNGEE. The germline V and J ends were trimmed by 0 bases and 5 bases, with 13 bases remaining between them. The length of the CDR3 is 15 residues.

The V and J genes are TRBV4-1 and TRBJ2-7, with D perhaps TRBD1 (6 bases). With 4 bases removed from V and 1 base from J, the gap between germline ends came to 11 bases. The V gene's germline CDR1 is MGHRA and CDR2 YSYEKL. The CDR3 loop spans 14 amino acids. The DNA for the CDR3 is TGCGCCAGCAGCCCGTCACAGGGTTCCTACGAGCAGTACTTC. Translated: CASSPSQGSYEQYF.

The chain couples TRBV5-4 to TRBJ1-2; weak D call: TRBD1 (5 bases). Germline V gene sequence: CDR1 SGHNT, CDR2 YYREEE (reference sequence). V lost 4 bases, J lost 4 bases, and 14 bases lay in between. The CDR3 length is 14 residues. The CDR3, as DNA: TGTGCCAGCAGCGGGGATAGGGGAACCTATGGCTACACCTTC. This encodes CASSGDRGTYGYTF.